The clone carrying this TCR beta chain was seen many times. Its antigen is not known. The sample originates from a study of molecular identifiers for immune sequencing clone quantification. Findings and limits, study-wide: One cell's worth of spiked Jurkat TCR RNA was reportedly detectable among 970,000 or so naive cells. Sizes of clones that are highly expanded could be underestimated (if identical TCR molecules share a barcode).

Trimming pared 4 bases from V and 7 bases from J, leaving 17 bases between. CDR3 length: 15 amino acids. From germline, CDR1 is WSHSY and CDR2 SAAADI. TCRdb used MiXCR to reprocess the PCR reads, holding one entry per CDR3 protein. The table lists about half a million distinct CDR3 sequences, about a fifth of them singletons. J is TRBJ1-5 and V is TRBV10-2; no clear D gene. This receptor was obtained from a human donor in good health. Some libraries in this study had Jurkat cell RNA spiked in. Sequencing was done on a sample of naive CD8+ T cells from blood, with Jurkat cell RNA spiked in. The subset denotes: FACS-sorted CD8+CD4-CCR7+CD45RA+ naive T cells. The chain's CDR3 is CASSGFSGTGQPQHF. The CDR3 region has the DNA TGCGCCAGCAGTGGGTTCTCCGGTACGGGGCAGCCCCAGCATTTT.